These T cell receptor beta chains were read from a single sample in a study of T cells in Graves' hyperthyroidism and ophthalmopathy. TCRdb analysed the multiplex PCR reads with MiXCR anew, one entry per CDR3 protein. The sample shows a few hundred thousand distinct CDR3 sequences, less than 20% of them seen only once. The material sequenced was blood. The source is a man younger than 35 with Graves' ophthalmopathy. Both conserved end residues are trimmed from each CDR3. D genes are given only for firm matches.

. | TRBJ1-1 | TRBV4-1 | ASSQGLGYTEAF
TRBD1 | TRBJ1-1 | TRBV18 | ASSPPGQGTEAF
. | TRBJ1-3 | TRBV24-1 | ATSDHPGNTIY
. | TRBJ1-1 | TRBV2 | ASSPPGGLHGNTEAF
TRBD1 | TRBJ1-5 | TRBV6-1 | ASKGAGSNQPQH
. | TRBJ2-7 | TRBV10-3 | AIRTAGPLGEQY
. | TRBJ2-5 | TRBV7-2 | ASSLGFGKQETQY
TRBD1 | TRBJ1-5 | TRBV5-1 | ASSLGQGGDQPQH
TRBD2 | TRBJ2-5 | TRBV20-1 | SAPRGGIWGETQY
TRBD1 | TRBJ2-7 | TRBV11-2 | ASTGIGYEQY
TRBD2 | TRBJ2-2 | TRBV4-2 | ASSQNGRGAYTGELF
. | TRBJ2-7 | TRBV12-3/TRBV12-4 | ASSKPGHPYEQY
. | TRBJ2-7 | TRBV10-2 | ASTSQQGYEQY
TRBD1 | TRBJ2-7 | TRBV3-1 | ASSQAYRGVYEQY
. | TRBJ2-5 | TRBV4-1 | ASSQVGGETQY
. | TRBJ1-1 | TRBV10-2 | ASSSAGGDTEAF
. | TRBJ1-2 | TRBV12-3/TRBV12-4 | ASSPYPGRKNYGYT
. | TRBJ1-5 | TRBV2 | ASRADSYSNQPQH
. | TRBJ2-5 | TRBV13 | ASSLGPGQETQY
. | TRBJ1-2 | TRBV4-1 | ASSQVLAQGPFRGYT
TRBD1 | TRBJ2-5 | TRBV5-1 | ASSGGQGWLETQY
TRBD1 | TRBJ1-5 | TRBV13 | ASSSGQGGVQPQH
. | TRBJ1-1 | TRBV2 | ASREDGDTEAF
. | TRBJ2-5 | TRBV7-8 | ASSPLGPEETQY
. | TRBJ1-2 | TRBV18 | ASSLPGTVDYYGYT
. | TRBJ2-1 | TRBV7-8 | ASSSPGLGPAANNEQF
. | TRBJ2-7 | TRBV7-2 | ASRLDRMGSYEQY
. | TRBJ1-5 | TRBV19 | ASSHRRDQPQH
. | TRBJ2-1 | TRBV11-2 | ASSKVGEQF
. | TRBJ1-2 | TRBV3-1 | ASSQGDGDLNYGYT
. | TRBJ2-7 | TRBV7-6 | ASSPGEGRGSYEQY
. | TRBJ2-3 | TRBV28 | ASSPTTSTDTQY
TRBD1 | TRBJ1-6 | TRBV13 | ASSSRDRDSPLH
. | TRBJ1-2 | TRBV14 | ASSQDPWGLYGYT
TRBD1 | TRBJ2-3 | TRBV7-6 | ASSLAGTGVDTQY
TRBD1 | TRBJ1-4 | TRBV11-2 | ASSLRQGAVKKLF
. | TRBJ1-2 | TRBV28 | ASSLSETFYGYT
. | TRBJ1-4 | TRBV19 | ASHPLGVGNEKLF
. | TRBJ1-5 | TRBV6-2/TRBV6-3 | ASSLQGVAQPQH
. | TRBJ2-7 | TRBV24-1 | ATRGSVYEQY
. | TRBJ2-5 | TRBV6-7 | ASSYWGSGGRY
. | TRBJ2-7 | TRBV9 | ASSLRGRSYEQY
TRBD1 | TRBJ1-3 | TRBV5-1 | ASSLVQGASGNTIY
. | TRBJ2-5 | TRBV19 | ASSIDSRQETQY
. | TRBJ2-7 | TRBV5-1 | ASSLVMLGASYEQY
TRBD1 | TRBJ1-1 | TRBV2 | ASIFRDRGLEAF